One and the same sample provided the 18 T cell receptor beta chains below, sequenced in a study of siplizumab effects on memory and regulatory T cells. This table comes from immunoSEQ multiplex PCR, and its TCRdb copy is limited to in-frame clones, with some not included. The table has over 85,000 clones, 93% seen once; the top ten hold about 6.7%. The specimen sequenced was CD8+ T cells sorted from blood. The receptor source for this set is a human donor in good health.

V is TRBV19 and J is TRBJ1-1; D is uncertain. Per germline, CDR1 LNHDA and CDR2 SQIVND (reference sequence). The CDR3 consists of 13 residues. Trimming pared 3 bases from V and 1 base from J, leaving 6 bases between. Written as DNA, the CDR3 is TGTGCCAGTAGTATGGGAGGGAACACTGAAGCTTTCTTT. This gives the protein CASSMGGNTEAFF.

The DNA of the CDR3 is TGTGCCAGCAGCCTCTCAGGACGGTCTAACTATGGCTACACCTTC. Translating gives CASSLSGRSNYGYTF. The gene calls are TRBV14 and TRBJ1-2; no firm D call. The CDR3 sequence is 15 residues long. V lost 4 bases, J lost 0 bases, and 12 bases lay in between. Germline loops: CDR1 SGHDN, CDR2 FVKESK.

The chain joins TRBV10-2 to TRBJ2-3; no definite D call. Looked up from germline, CDR1 is WSHSY and CDR2 is SAAADI. The CDR3 length is 13 residues. Trimming cost V 6 bases and J 3 bases, with 10 bases left between them. DNA of the CDR3: TGCGCCAGCAGGTGGATGAAGACAGATACGCAGTATTTT. Translation gives CASRWMKTDTQYF.

The V gene is TRBV11-2, the J gene TRBJ2-1; D could derive from TRBD1 or TRBD2 (5 bases each). Between the trimmed V and J ends, which lost 2 bases and 8 bases, there was a span of 16 bases. CDR3 length: 15 amino acids. Germline CDR1 is SGHAT and CDR2 is FQNNGV. CDR3 amino acids: CASSLTASRVDEQFF. As DNA, the CDR3 is TGTGCCAGCAGCTTAACGGCTAGCAGGGTCGATGAGCAGTTCTTC. Full variable domain (missing parts from reference TRBV11-2 and TRBJ2-1): EAGVAQSPRYKIIEKRQSVAFWCNPISGHATLYWYQQILGQGPKLLIQFQNNGVVDDSQLPKDRFSAERLKGVDSTLKIQPAKLEDSAVYLCASSLTASRVDEQFFGPGTRLTVL.

This clone showed up just a few times. The CDR3 coding sequence is TGTGCCAGTACGGGGGATGAGATGAACACTGAAGCTTTCTTT. Its protein product is CASTGDEMNTEAFF. The chain employs TRBV19 and TRBJ1-1; a weak D match, TRBD1 (5 bases). The CDR3 contains 14 residues. Germline V lookup: CDR1 LNHDA, CDR2 SQIVND (reference sequence). V lost 7 bases and J 0 bases, leaving 12 bases between the germline ends. Complete variable domain (other parts from reference TRBV19 and TRBJ1-1): DGGITQSPKYLFRKEGQNVTLSCEQNLNHDAMYWYRQDPGQGLRLIYYSQIVNDFQKGDIAEGYSVSREKKESFPLTVTSAQKNPTAFYLCASTGDEMNTEAFFGQGTRLTVV.

This chain connects TRBV4-2 to TRBJ1-2; D gene uncertain. Germline CDR1 is LGHNA and CDR2 is YNFKEQ. Trimming took off 2 bases at V and 5 bases at J, with 15 bases between the two ends. The CDR3 covers 15 residues. The CDR3 sequence is CASSQNGRAGYGYTF. For the CDR3, the DNA is TGTGCCAGCAGCCAAAATGGACGGGCCGGGTATGGCTACACCTTC.

This clone was observed a single time. The genes are TRBV2 and TRBJ2-5; 7 nucleotides line up with TRBD1. After removal of 9 bases from V and 5 bases from J, the junction contained 6 bases not matched to a gene. The CDR3 totals 12 residues. Germline V gene sequence: CDR1 SNHLY, CDR2 FYNNEI. The CDR3 reads CARKTGRETQYF. For the CDR3, the DNA is TGTGCCAGAAAGACAGGGCGGGAGACCCAGTACTTC.

The V gene is TRBV11-3, the J gene TRBJ1-1; D remains unclear. The V end lost 1 base, the J end lost 1 base, and 4 bases lay between the germline ends. Germline assignment: CDR1 SGHNT and CDR2 YENEEA. This CDR3 is 13 amino acids long. The chain's CDR3 is CASSLGGNTEAFF. The CDR3 coding sequence is TGTGCCAGCAGCTTAGGGGGGAACACTGAAGCTTTCTTT.

The chain carries TRBV27 and TRBJ2-5; D tentatively reads TRBD1 or TRBD2 (5 bases each). The J call could be wrong; TRBJ2-7 is a better fit for the DNA end. This CDR3 spans 15 amino acids. Germline V gives CDR1 MNHEY, CDR2 SMNVEV (reference sequence). Here the CDR3 reads CASSSNRDGTYEQYF. The DNA of the CDR3 is TGTGCCAGCAGTTCAAACCGGGACGGAACCTACGAGCAGTACTTC.

This clone was observed a single time. The chain is built from TRBV19 and TRBJ1-1; 8 bases align to TRBD1. The germline gives CDR1 LNHDA, CDR2 SQIVND (reference sequence). The CDR3 loop spans 16 amino acids. J gave up 3 bases and V 4 bases, and 10 bases lay outside the gene matches. The CDR3 region is CASSTPSGGDDTEAFF. For the CDR3, the DNA is TGTGCCAGTAGTACCCCCTCAGGGGGCGATGACACTGAAGCTTTCTTT.

The CDR3 loop reads CASSRSGRVIYNEQFF. CDR3 sequence (DNA): TGTGCCAGTAGCCGTAGCGGGAGGGTTATATACAATGAGCAGTTCTTC. The chain combines TRBV19 with TRBJ2-1; the match to TRBD2 covers 11 bases. The CDR3 has 16 amino acids. Germline loops: CDR1 LNHDA, CDR2 SQIVND (reference sequence). Unmatched junction bases numbered 8, after V lost 6 bases and J lost 4 bases.

The gene calls are TRBV27 and TRBJ2-7; D possibly matches TRBD1 or TRBD2 (5 bases each). V gave up 4 bases and J gave up 0 bases, with 16 bases separating them. CDR3 length: 16 amino acids. Germline V lookup: CDR1 MNHEY, CDR2 SMNVEV (reference sequence). The DNA of the CDR3 is TGTGCCAGCAGTTCCGACATGGGACCGACCTCCTACGAGCAGTACTTC. Residues: CASSSDMGPTSYEQYF.

V usage is TRBV6-5 and J usage is TRBJ2-1; unclear D gene. Germline loops: CDR1 MNHEY, CDR2 SVGAGI. V lost 4 bases, J lost 5 bases, and 9 bases lay in between. This CDR3 region has 13 residues. CDR3 sequence reads: CASSFFGDNEQFF. CDR3 DNA: TGTGCCAGCAGTTTTTTTGGGGACAATGAGCAGTTCTTC.

This clone was seen just once. The CDR3 region is CASSLVGGGAYEQYF. The CDR3 nucleotides read TGTGCCAGCAGCTTAGTGGGCGGAGGGGCCTACGAGCAGTACTTC. The chain combines TRBV7-2 with TRBJ2-7; D may be TRBD2 (6 bases). The CDR3 consists of 15 residues. Germline CDR1 SGHTA, CDR2 FQGNSA. V lost 1 base and J 2 bases, leaving 12 bases between the germline ends. The full variable domain, its missing parts supplied by reference TRBV7-2 and TRBJ2-7, is GAGVSQSPSNKVTEKGKDVELRCDPISGHTALYWYRQSLGQGLEFLIYFQGNSAPDKSGLPSDRFSAERTGGSVSTLTIQRTQQEDSAVYLCASSLVGGGAYEQYFGPGTRLTVT.

The chain combines TRBV6-5 with TRBJ2-2; no clear D gene. This CDR3 is 13 amino acids long. The V and J ends lost 0 bases and 6 bases respectively, with 5 bases between them. Germline lookup yields CDR1 MNHEY and CDR2 SVGAGI. CDR3 sequence: CASSYSPSGELFF. CDR3 coding DNA: TGTGCCAGCAGTTACTCCCCCTCCGGGGAGCTGTTTTTT.

CDR3 bases: TGTGCCAGCAGCAGGCAGGGTGGAGAGACCCAGTACTTC. This sequence encodes CASSRQGGETQYF. The V gene is TRBV14, the J gene TRBJ2-5, with D possibly being TRBD1 (5 bases). V shed 5 bases and J shed 4 bases, with 11 bases lying between them. The CDR3 spans 13 residues. The germline V gene encodes CDR1 SGHDN and CDR2 FVKESK. The full variable domain, in which reference TRBV14 and TRBJ2-5 provide the parts outside the CDR3, is EAGVTQFPSHSVIEKGQTVTLRCDPISGHDNLYWYRRVMGKEIKFLLHFVKESKQDESGMPNNRFLAERTGGTYSTLKVQPAELEDSGVYFCASSRQGGETQYFGPGTRLLVL.

V is TRBV6-1 and J is TRBJ1-2; TRBD1 might be the D (5 bases). Germline V CDR1 and CDR2: MNHNS, SASEGT. The CDR3 is made up of 15 amino acids. The germline V and J ends were trimmed by 6 bases and 2 bases, with 16 bases remaining between them. DNA of the CDR3: TGTGCCAGCAGAGTTTGGGGGGTCGGGAACTATGGCTACACCTTC. Protein product: CASRVWGVGNYGYTF.

DNA for the CDR3: TGTGCCAGCAGCGGGATGGCTAGCGGGAATGGCGATGAGCAGTTCTTC. The encoded protein is CASSGMASGNGDEQFF. V is TRBV7-6 and J is TRBJ2-1, with 9 bases aligning to TRBD2. Trimming at V came to 5 bases and at J to 8 bases, leaving 13 bases not matched to a gene. The CDR3 runs to 16 residues. Germline V CDR1 and CDR2: SGHVS, FNYEAQ.